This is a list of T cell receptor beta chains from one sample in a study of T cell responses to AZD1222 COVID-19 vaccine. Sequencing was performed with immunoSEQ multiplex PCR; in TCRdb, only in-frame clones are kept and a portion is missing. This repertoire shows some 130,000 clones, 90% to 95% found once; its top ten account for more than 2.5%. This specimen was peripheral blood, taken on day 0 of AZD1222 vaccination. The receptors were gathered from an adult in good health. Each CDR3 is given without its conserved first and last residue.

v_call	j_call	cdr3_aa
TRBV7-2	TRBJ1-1	ASSLEQGYYTEAF
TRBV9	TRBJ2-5	ASSVEGLAGVGETQY
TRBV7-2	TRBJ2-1	ASSLVVGTLYNEQF
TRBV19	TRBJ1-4	ASSQGKVATNEKLF
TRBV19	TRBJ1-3	ASSIEGSGNTIY
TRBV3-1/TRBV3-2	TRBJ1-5	ASRRQGNQPQH
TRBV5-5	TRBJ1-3	ASSQDSWNTIY
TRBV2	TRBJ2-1	ASVQGLAGNEQF
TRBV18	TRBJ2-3	ASSPLSGAGTDTQY
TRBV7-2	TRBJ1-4	ASSLGGTGGEKLF
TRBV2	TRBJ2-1	ASKVRASGSLRHNEQF
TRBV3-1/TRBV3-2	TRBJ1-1	ASSQGGEAF
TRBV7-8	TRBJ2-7	ASSPRQYEQY
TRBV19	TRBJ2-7	ASRKFGQYEQY
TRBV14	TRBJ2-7	ASSGTGFYEQY
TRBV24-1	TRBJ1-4	ATSDPLSSGNEKLF
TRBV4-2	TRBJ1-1	ASSQVYRVGRSMNTEAF
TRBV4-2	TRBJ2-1	ASSQEEGSYNEQF
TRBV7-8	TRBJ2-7	ASSEVGSPQNYEQY